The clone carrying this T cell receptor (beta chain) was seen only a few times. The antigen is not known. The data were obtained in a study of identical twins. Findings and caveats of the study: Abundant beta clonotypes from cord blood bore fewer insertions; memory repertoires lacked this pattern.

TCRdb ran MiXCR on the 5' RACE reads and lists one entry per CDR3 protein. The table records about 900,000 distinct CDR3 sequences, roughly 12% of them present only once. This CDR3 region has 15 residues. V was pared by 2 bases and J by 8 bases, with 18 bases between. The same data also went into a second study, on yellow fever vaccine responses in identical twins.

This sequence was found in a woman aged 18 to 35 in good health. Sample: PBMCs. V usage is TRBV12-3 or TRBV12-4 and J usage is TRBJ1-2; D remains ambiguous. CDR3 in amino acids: CASSLRETETNGYTF. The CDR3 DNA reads TGTGCCAGCAGTTTAAGGGAAACAGAGACCAACGGCTACACCTTC.